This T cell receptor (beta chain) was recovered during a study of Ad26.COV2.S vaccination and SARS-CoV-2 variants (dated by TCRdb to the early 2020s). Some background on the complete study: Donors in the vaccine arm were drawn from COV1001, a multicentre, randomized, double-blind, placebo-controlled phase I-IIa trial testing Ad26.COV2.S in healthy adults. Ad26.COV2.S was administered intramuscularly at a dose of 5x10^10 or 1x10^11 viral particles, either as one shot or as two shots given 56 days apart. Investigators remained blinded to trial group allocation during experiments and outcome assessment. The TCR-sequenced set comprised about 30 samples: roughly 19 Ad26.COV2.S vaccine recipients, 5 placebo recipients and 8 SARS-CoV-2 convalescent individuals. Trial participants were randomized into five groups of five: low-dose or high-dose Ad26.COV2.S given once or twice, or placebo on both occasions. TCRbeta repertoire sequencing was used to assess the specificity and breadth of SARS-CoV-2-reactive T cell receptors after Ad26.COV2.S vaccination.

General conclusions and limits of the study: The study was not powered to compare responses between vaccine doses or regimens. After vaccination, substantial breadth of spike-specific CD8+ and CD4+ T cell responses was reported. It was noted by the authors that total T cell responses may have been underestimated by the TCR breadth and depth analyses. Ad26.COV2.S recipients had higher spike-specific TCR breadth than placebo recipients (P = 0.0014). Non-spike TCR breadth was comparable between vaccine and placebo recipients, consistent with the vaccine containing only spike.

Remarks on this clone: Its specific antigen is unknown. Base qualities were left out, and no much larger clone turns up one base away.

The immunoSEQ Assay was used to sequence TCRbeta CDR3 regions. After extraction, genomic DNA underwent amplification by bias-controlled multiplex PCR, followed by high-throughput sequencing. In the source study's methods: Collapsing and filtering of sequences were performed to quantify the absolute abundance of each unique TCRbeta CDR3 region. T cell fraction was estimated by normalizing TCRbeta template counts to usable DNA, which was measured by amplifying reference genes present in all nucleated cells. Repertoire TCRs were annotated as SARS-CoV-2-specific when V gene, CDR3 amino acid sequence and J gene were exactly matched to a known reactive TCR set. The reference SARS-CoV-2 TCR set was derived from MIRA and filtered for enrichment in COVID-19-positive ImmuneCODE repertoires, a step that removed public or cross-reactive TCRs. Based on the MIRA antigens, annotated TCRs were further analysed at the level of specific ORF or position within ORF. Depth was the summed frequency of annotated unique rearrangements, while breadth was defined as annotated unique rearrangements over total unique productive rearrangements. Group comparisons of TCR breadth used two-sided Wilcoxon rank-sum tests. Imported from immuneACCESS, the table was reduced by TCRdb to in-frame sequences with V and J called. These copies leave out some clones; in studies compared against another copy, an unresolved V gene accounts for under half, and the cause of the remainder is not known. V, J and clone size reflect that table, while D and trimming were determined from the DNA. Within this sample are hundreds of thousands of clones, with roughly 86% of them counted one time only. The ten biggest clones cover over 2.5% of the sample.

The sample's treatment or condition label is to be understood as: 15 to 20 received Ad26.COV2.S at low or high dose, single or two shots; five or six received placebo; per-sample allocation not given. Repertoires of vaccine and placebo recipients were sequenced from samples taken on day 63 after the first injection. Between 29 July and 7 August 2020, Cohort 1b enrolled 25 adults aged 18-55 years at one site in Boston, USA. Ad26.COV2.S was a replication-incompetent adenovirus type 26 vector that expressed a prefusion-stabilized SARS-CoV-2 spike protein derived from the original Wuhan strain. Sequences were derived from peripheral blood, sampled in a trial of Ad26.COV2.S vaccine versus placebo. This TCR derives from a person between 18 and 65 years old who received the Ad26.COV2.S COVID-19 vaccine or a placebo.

The base sequence is TGTGCCATCAGCAGGGGACAGGGTTTAGGCTACGAGCAGTACTTC. It translates to CAISRGQGLGYEQYF. In this chain, TRBV10-3 is recombined with TRBJ2-7, and 9 junctional nucleotides match TRBD1. For this chain, trimming is 6 bases at the V end and 3 bases at the J end, and the number of junction bases without a gene match is 9. The CDR3 runs 15 amino acids, cysteine and phenylalanine included. Only the CDR3 region is kept as DNA, spanning 45 bases read in frame from base 1. Taken from the germline V gene, the CDR1 and CDR2 loops are ENHRY and SYGVKD.